This TCR beta chain was sequenced during a study of blood T cell repertoires in COVID-19. As for the study in general: The United States, Italy and Spain were the sources of the acute and convalescent COVID-19 samples.

Per the germline V gene, CDR1 is MDHEN and CDR2 is SYDVKM. The CDR3 has 16 amino acids. Trimming at V came to 4 bases and at J to 6 bases, leaving 13 bases not matched to a gene. In the source study's methods: Amplification from reference gene primers served as the basis for estimated nucleated cell counts. Sequencing used immunoSEQ multiplex PCR; TCRdb keeps in-frame clones, though not all of them. V, J and clone size reflect that table, while D and trimming were determined from the DNA. The table records 130,000 or so clones, approximately 86% of them present only once. The V gene is TRBV28, the J gene TRBJ1-1, with 8 bases identical to TRBD1. Source material: peripheral blood. This clonotype originated in a woman aged 55-70 years with acute or convalescent COVID-19. CDR3 nucleotide sequence: TGTGCCAGCAGTTCGCGACAGGGGTCCCTTCGGGCTGAAGCTTTCTTT. It translates to CASSSRQGSLRAEAFF.